This TCR beta chain was observed in a study of human T cells and chemical hapten exposure. Across the whole study: Patients, chiefly female, had alopecia areata, totalis or universalis.

Time point denoted: patch test 2, 6 weeks after DPC sensitization. Treatment indicated: therapeutic diphenylcyclopropenone sensitization with weekly scalp DPC. Donation of samples came from alopecia patients who were 18 to 70 years old and suitable for DPC. Between the trimmed V and J ends, which lost 0 bases and 9 bases, there was a span of 19 bases. This CDR3 spans 16 amino acids. From germline, CDR1 is SGHRS and CDR2 YFSETQ. Study results and caveats: TCRs whose frequency exceeded 1 in 1000 remained the same following DPC sensitization. Counts of expanded TCRs at PT1 were positively correlated with patch test score.

TCRdb itself ran the RACE reads through MiXCR, one entry per CDR3 protein. Of tens of thousands of distinct CDR3 sequences listed, approximately 9% are singletons. Remarks on this clonotype: The antigen is undetermined.

The genes are TRBV5-1 and TRBJ2-1; possibly TRBD1 for D (6 bases). This receptor was identified in a woman aged 50 to 65 with alopecia areata. Some clones in this sample may be carry-over from other donors' samples. This specimen was whole blood, taken in connection with sensitization to the hapten diphenylcyclopropenone (DPC). The CDR3 bases are TGCGCCAGCAGCTTGGTAGGGGGAGAATACGTTGGTGAGCAGTTCTTC. It yields the protein CASSLVGGEYVGEQFF.